These 25 T cell receptor beta chains share one sample of origin, sequenced in a study of blood T cells in healthy people across ages. A second PCR of 7 to 11 cycles used a sample-barcoded 5' primer and a J-beta primer mix. One entry per CDR3 protein results from TCRdb running MiXCR on the 5' RACE reads. The sample contains some 900,000 distinct CDR3 sequences, roughly 50% of which appear only once. Sequencing used blood. Every receptor here comes from a man aged 30 to 45 in good health.

This clonotype occurred a few times. The CDR3 DNA follows: TGCAGCGTTGAAGACTCCTCGTACAATGAGCAGTTCTTC. It is translated as CSVEDSSYNEQFF. The chain has TRBV29-1 and TRBJ2-1, with unresolved D. V shed 0 bases and J shed 4 bases, with 7 bases lying between them. Germline lookup yields CDR1 SQVTM and CDR2 ANQGSEA. This CDR3 has 13 residues.

This clonotype was found a few times. The chain carries TRBV5-8 and TRBJ1-5, with D hard to call. CDR1 and CDR2 from the germline V gene are SGHTS and YDEGEE. The CDR3 has 13 amino acids. V lost 7 bases to trimming and J lost 0 bases, with 8 bases between them. The CDR3, as DNA: TGTGCCAGCGGAAGACTTAGCAATCAGCCCCAGCATTTT. Residues: CASGRLSNQPQHF.

The V call is TRBV13, the J call TRBJ1-2; a possible D gene is TRBD1 (5 bases). From germline, CDR1 is PRHDT and CDR2 FYEKMQ (reference sequence). V gave up 5 bases and J gave up 4 bases, with 17 bases separating them. This CDR3 contains 15 residues. In nucleotides, the CDR3 is TGTGCCAGCAGCACCGGAAGGGGTCACGGCTATGGCTACACCTTC. This encodes CASSTGRGHGYGYTF.

The chain is built from TRBV20-1 and TRBJ2-1; D not certain. CDR1 is DFQATT, CDR2 SNEGSKA, per germline (reference sequence). The CDR3 contains 15 residues. V was trimmed by 2 bases and J by 9 bases, leaving 20 bases between them. The CDR3 loop is CSARPPGPRSSEQFF. For the CDR3, the DNA is TGCAGTGCTAGACCACCGGGTCCTCGGTCGTCTGAGCAGTTCTTC.

CDR3 residues: CASMGGGYGYTF. CDR3 DNA sequence: TGTGCCAGCATGGGGGGGGGCTATGGCTACACCTTC. The chain is built from TRBV28 and TRBJ1-2; the D gene is possibly TRBD1 (5 bases). This CDR3 region has 12 residues. With 7 bases removed from V and 4 bases from J, the gap between germline ends came to 10 bases. The germline gives CDR1 MDHEN, CDR2 SYDVKM.

This clonotype was detected only a few times. The chain is built from TRBV12-3 or TRBV12-4 and TRBJ2-3; D is possibly TRBD1 (6 bases). The CDR3 runs 14 residues. Trimming removed 3 bases from V and 10 bases from J, with 17 bases in between. CDR3 protein: CASSFGRGAVAQYF. The CDR3 region has the DNA TGTGCCAGCAGTTTCGGCAGGGGAGCAGTTGCGCAGTATTTT.

The count of this clonotype is one. CDR3 nucleotide sequence: TGTGCCACCAGTGACCCCTCGGGACAGGCTATGACCGGGGAGCTGTTTTTT. This sequence encodes CATSDPSGQAMTGELFF. The rearrangement joins TRBV24-1 to TRBJ2-2; 8 nucleotides align to TRBD1. Per germline, CDR1 KGHDR and CDR2 SFDVKD. Trimming at V came to 4 bases and at J to 5 bases, leaving 11 bases not matched to a gene. The CDR3 runs to 17 residues.

The V gene is TRBV14, the J gene TRBJ2-1; maybe TRBD1 (7 bases). Trimming took 4 bases from V and 6 from J, leaving 19 bases between them. Germline CDR1 SGHDN, CDR2 FVKESK. This CDR3 comprises 16 residues. The CDR3 region is CASSPLDLQGGNEQFF. The CDR3 DNA reads TGTGCCAGCAGCCCCTTGGACCTTCAGGGGGGCAATGAGCAGTTCTTC.

The chain joins TRBV3-1 to TRBJ2-7, with D possibly being TRBD1 or TRBD2 (5 bases each). Germline CDR1 and CDR2: LGHDT and YNNKEL (reference sequence). The CDR3 runs 16 residues. V was clipped by 2 bases and J by 3 bases, with 17 bases between them. CDR3 nucleotide sequence: TGTGCCAGCAGCCAACTCAGCCTTTCGGGGCTCTACGAGCAGTACTTC. This sequence encodes CASSQLSLSGLYEQYF.

The genes are TRBV4-3 and TRBJ2-5; D is possibly TRBD1 (5 bases). The ends were cut back, 2 bases at V and 7 bases at J, with 14 bases in the middle. The germline V gene has CDR1 LGHNA and CDR2 YSLEER. CDR3 length equals 14 residues. The CDR3 DNA is TGCGCCAGCAGCCAAACAGACAGTGACGGGACCCAGTACTTC. It yields the protein CASSQTDSDGTQYF.

This clonotype was detected once. One junction end does not reproduce the germline sequence, and a read error may be involved. The V call is TRBV7-9, the J call TRBJ1-2; D might be TRBD1 (5 bases). There are 13 residues in the CDR3. Germline-derived CDR1 and CDR2 are SEHNR and FQNEAQ (reference sequence). This CDR3 reads CASSSQVNYGYTF. CDR3 sequence (DNA): TGCGCCAGCAGCTCACAGGTTAACTATGGCTACACCTTC.

This clonotype was detected only once. The gene calls are TRBV20-1 and TRBJ2-4; D remains ambiguous. Trimming left V 0 bases short and J 3 bases short, with 9 bases between. Germline assignment: CDR1 DFQATT and CDR2 SNEGSKA (reference sequence). The CDR3 length is 14 residues. CDR3 in amino acids: CSAREEKGKNIQYF. CDR3 nucleotides: TGCAGTGCTAGAGAAGAGAAGGGCAAAAACATTCAGTACTTC.

The chain has TRBV3-1 and TRBJ2-2, with D tentatively TRBD1 or TRBD2 (6 bases each). Trimming stripped 4 bases from V and 5 bases from J, with 17 bases between. CDR1 and CDR2 (germline): LGHDT, YNNKEL (reference sequence). The CDR3 runs 16 residues. The DNA for the CDR3 is TGTGCCAGCAGCCTCTGGGGGGCTAAGAGGACCGGGGAGCTGTTTTTT. The encoded protein is CASSLWGAKRTGELFF.

The V and J genes are TRBV3-1 and TRBJ2-7, with D tentatively TRBD1 or TRBD2 (5 bases each). The CDR3 runs to 15 residues. The V and J ends lost 3 bases and 2 bases respectively, with 14 bases between them. CDR1 and CDR2 (germline): LGHDT, YNNKEL (reference sequence). The CDR3 region has the DNA TGTGCCAGCAGCCAGAAGCCGGGACCCACCTACGAGCAGTACTTC. Translated: CASSQKPGPTYEQYF.

This clonotype was seen more than once but under ten times. V is TRBV5-1 and J is TRBJ2-7; 8 bases are a match to TRBD1. Germline-derived CDR1 and CDR2 are SGHRS and YFSETQ. The CDR3 length is 15 residues. V shed 0 bases, J shed 7 bases, and the junction held 9 bases outside the gene matches. The CDR3 sequence: CASSLGRTGSGEQYF. CDR3 sequence (DNA): TGCGCCAGCAGCTTGGGTAGGACAGGGAGTGGAGAGCAGTACTTC.

This clonotype was counted between two and nine times. This sequence joins TRBV29-1 and TRBJ2-7, with 8 bases identical to TRBD2. Trimming took 6 bases from V and 3 from J; bases not matched to a gene: 16. In germline, CDR1 is SQVTM, CDR2 ANQGSEA. The CDR3 contains 16 residues. The CDR3 spells CSVASPLRGGNYEQYF. CDR3 nucleotides: TGCAGCGTCGCTTCCCCTCTCCGGGGGGGGAACTACGAGCAGTACTTC.

The chain has TRBV27 and TRBJ1-6; 10 bases are shared with TRBD1. Germline trimming cut 4 bases from V and 8 bases from J; bases unmatched to any gene: 5. CDR1 is MNHEY, CDR2 SMNVEV, per germline (reference sequence). CDR3 length equals 15 residues. This chain's CDR3 is CASSSKGTGDSPLHF. The CDR3 nucleotides are TGTGCCAGCAGTTCGAAGGGGACAGGGGATTCACCCCTCCACTTT.

The CDR3 loop is CASRGGRLNTEAFF. In DNA, the CDR3 is TGTGCCAGCAGAGGAGGCAGGTTGAACACTGAAGCTTTCTTT. This chain links TRBV2 with TRBJ1-1; no firm D call. CDR1 is SNHLY, CDR2 FYNNEI, per germline. V lost 6 bases to trimming and J lost 0 bases, with 11 bases between them. This CDR3 has 14 amino acids.

This clonotype was counted a single time. V and J are TRBV4-3 and TRBJ1-6; 11 bases agree with TRBD1. J was trimmed by 7 bases and V by 0 bases; bases with no gene match: 2. Germline lookup yields CDR1 LGHNA and CDR2 YSLEER. CDR3 length equals 16 residues. The DNA of the CDR3 is TGCGCCAGCAGCCAAGACTGGGACAGGGGGAATTCACCCCTCCACTTT. Translation: CASSQDWDRGNSPLHF.

This sequence joins TRBV4-1 and TRBJ2-7; 9 bases are shared with TRBD1. CDR1 and CDR2 (germline): MGHRA, YSYEKL. Germline trimming cut 1 base from V and 4 bases from J; bases unmatched to any gene: 8. CDR3 length equals 16 residues. The CDR3 here is CASSQVGGQGIYEQYF. The DNA for the CDR3 is TGCGCCAGCAGCCAAGTCGGGGGACAGGGAATTTACGAGCAGTACTTC.

The chain combines TRBV4-1 with TRBJ1-2; D unresolved. Trimming shortened V by 0 bases and J by 8 bases, and 19 bases separated the two germline ends. The V gene's germline CDR1 is MGHRA and CDR2 YSYEKL. This CDR3 is 16 amino acids long. The DNA for the CDR3 is TGCGCCAGCAGCCAAGAACCGGCAGGAGGGCGGTCGGGCTACACCTTC. It specifies CASSQEPAGGRSGYTF.

The chain uses TRBV28 and TRBJ2-5; D unresolved. This CDR3 region has 12 residues. Germline V gene sequence: CDR1 MDHEN, CDR2 SYDVKM. Trimming cost V 6 bases and J 11 bases, with 16 bases left between them. The CDR3 DNA is TGTGCCAGCAGCTGGACGCCCAATGAGCAGTACTTC. Its translation is CASSWTPNEQYF.

This clonotype has only a few counts. The J gene is TRBJ2-1, the V gene TRBV24-1, with 8 positions matching TRBD1. Germline trimming cut 3 bases from V and 6 bases from J; bases unmatched to any gene: 3. This CDR3 is built from 14 residues. In germline, CDR1 is KGHDR, CDR2 SFDVKD. CDR3 sequence reads: CATSDMTGANEQFF. CDR3 bases: TGTGCCACCAGTGATATGACAGGGGCCAATGAGCAGTTCTTC.

The table lists this clonotype with many counts. CDR3 DNA: TGCGCCAGCAGCCCCCGTGTAGGGGCCCAAGAGACCCAGTACTTC. Amino acid sequence: CASSPRVGAQETQYF. The chain joins TRBV5-1 to TRBJ2-5, with a possible D match to TRBD1 (5 bases). The CDR3 length is 15 residues. The germline V gene encodes CDR1 SGHRS and CDR2 YFSETQ. Trimming left V 4 bases short and J 1 base short, with 14 bases between.

The chain links TRBV9 to TRBJ2-1, with D possibly TRBD2 on 6 matching bases. Germline CDR1 is SGDLS and CDR2 is YYNGEE. V dropped 2 bases and J dropped 9 bases, with 12 bases sitting between them. The CDR3 totals 13 residues. The DNA of the CDR3 is TGTGCCAGCAGCGTGGTAGCGGTAAGTGAGCAGTTCTTC. Translation gives CASSVVAVSEQFF.